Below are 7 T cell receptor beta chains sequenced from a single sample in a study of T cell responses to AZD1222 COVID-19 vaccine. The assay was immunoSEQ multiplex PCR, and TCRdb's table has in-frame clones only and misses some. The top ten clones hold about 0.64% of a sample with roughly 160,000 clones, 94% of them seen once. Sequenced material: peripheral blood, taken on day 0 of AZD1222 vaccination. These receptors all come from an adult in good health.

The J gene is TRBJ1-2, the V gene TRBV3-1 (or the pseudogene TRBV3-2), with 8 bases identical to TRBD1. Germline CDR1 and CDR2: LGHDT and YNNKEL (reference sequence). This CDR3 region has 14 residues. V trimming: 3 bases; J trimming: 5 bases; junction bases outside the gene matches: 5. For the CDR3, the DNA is TGTGCCAGCAGCCACGCGGACAGGGTATATGGCTACACCTTC. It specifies CASSHADRVYGYTF.

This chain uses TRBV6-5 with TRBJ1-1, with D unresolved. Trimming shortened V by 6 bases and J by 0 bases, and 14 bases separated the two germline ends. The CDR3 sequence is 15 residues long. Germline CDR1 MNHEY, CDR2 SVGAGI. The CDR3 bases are TGTGCCAGCAGGCAGCAGCTGGGGTTGAACACTGAAGCTTTCTTT. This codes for CASRQQLGLNTEAFF.

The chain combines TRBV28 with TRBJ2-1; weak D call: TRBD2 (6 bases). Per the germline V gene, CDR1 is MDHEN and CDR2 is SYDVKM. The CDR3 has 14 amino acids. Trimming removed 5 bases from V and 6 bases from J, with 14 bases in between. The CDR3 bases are TGTGCCAGCAGTCAGACTAGTAGATTCAATGAGCAGTTCTTC. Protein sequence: CASSQTSRFNEQFF.

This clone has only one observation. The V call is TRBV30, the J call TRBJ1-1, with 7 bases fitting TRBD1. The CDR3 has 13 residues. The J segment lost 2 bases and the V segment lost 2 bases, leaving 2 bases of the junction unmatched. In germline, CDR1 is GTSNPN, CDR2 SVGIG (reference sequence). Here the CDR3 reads CAWSQGGNTEAFF. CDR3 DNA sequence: TGTGCCTGGAGTCAGGGGGGAAACACTGAAGCTTTCTTT. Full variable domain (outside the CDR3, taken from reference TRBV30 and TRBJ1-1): SQTIHQWPATLVQPVGSPLSLECTVEGTSNPNLYWYRQAAGRGLQLLFYSVGIGQISSEVPQNLSASRPQDRQFILSSKKLLLSDSGFYLCAWSQGGNTEAFFGQGTRLTVV.

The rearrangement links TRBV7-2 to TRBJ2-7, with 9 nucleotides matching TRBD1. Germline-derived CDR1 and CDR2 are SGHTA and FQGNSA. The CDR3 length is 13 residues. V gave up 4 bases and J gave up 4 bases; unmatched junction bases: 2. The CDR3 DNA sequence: TGTGCCAGCAGCTCGGACAGGGGTTACGAGCAGTACTTC. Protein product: CASSSDRGYEQYF.

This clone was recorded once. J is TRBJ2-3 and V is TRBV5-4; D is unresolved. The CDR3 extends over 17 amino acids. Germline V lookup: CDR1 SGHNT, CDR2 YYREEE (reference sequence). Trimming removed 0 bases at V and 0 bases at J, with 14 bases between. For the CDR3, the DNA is TGTGCCAGCAGCTTGGTTACGCGACTGACTAGCACAGATACGCAGTATTTT. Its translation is CASSLVTRLTSTDTQYF.

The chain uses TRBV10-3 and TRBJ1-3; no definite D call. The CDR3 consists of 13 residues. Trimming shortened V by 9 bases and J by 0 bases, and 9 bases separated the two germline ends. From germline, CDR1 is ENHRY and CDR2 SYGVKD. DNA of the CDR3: TGTGCCATTGCAGAATTCTCTGGAAACACCATATATTTT. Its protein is CAIAEFSGNTIYF.